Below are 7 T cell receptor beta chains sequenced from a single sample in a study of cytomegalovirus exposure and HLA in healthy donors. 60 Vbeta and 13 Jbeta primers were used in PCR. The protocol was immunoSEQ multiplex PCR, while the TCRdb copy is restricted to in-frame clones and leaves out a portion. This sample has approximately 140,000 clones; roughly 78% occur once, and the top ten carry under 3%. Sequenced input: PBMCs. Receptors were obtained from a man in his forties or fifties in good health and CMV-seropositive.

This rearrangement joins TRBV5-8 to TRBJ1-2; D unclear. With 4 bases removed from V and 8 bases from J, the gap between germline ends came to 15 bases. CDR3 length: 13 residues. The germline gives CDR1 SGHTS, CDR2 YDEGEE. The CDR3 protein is CASSELTYSGYTF. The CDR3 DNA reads TGTGCCAGCAGCGAACTTACTTATTCGGGCTACACCTTC.

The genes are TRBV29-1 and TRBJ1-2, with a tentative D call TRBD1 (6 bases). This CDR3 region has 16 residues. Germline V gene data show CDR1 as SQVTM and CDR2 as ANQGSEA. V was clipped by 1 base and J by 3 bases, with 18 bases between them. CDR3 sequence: CSVEALQGEFHYGYTF. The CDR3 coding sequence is TGCAGCGTTGAAGCGCTACAGGGAGAATTTCACTATGGCTACACCTTC.

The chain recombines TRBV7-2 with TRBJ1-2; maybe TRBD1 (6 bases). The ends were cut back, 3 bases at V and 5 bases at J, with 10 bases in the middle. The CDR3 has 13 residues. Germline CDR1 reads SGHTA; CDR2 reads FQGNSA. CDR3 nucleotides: TGTGCCAGCAGCTTCGACAGGCAGTATGGCTACACCTTC. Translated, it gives CASSFDRQYGYTF.

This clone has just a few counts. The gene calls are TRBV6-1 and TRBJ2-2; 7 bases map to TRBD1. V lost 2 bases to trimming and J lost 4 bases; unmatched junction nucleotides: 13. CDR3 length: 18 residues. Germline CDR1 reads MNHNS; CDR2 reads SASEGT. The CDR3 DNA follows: TGTGCCAGCAGTGAAAGGGTGGGACGACAGGGCCGCACCGGGGAGCTGTTTTTT. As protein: CASSERVGRQGRTGELFF.

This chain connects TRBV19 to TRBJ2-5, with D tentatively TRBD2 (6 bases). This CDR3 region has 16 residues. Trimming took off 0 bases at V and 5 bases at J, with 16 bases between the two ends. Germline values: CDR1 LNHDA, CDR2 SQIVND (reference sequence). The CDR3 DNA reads TGTGCCAGTAGTATAGAGATGGAGGGGCGAGGGGAGACCCAGTACTTC. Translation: CASSIEMEGRGETQYF.

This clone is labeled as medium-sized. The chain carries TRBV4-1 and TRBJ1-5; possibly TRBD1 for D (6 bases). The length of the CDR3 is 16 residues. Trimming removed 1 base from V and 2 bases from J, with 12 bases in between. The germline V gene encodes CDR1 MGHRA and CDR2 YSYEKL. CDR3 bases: TGCGCCAGCAGCCAAGCAGGGGTGATTGGCAATCAGCCCCAGCATTTT. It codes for CASSQAGVIGNQPQHF.

CDR3 residues: CSVHGTSGREGLNEQFF. DNA for the CDR3: TGCAGCGTCCACGGGACTAGCGGGAGGGAAGGTTTGAATGAGCAGTTCTTC. The chain carries TRBV29-1 and TRBJ2-1; 16 positions match TRBD2. Per the germline V gene, CDR1 is SQVTM and CDR2 is ANQGSEA. The trim removed 6 bases at V and 7 bases at J, leaving 12 bases unmatched. This CDR3 has 17 residues.